The 31 T cell receptor beta chains in this list originate from one sample, sequenced in a study of STAT5B mutations in CD4+ large granular lymphocyte leukemia. TCRdb's copy holds only in-frame clones and misses some; the assay was immunoSEQ multiplex PCR. This sample carries about 29,000 clones, 79% of them seen once, and the ten largest clones take 5.5% to 7.5%. The source material was CD4+ T cells from blood buffy coats. These receptors were taken from a human donor in good health.

V and J are TRBV11-2 and TRBJ2-5; 8 bases match TRBD1. There are 17 residues in the CDR3. Germline values: CDR1 SGHAT, CDR2 FQNNGV. Germline trimming cut 6 bases from V and 7 bases from J; bases unmatched to any gene: 19. CDR3 in DNA: TGTGCCAGCAGGGACTCGGGACAGGCAGACGTACTTGGGACCCAGTACTTC. Encoded protein: CASRDSGQADVLGTQYF. Looking up the rest from reference TRBV11-2 and TRBJ2-5 gives the full variable domain: EAGVAQSPRYKIIEKRQSVAFWCNPISGHATLYWYQQILGQGPKLLIQFQNNGVVDDSQLPKDRFSAERLKGVDSTLKIQPAKLEDSAVYLCASRDSGQADVLGTQYFGPGTRLLVL.

The V gene is TRBV10-1, the J gene TRBJ2-2, with unresolved D. Looked up from germline, CDR1 is WNHNN and CDR2 is SYGVQD (reference sequence). The V gene lost 6 bases and the J gene lost 2 bases, with 10 bases spanning the gap. This CDR3 comprises 14 residues. The CDR3 loop is CASSPSQNTGELFF. The CDR3 bases are TGCGCCAGCAGCCCCTCACAAAACACCGGGGAGCTGTTTTTT.

DNA of the CDR3: TGTGCCAGCCCTAAAGGGACTACCCAAGAGACCCAGTACTTC. This gives the protein CASPKGTTQETQYF. The rearrangement joins TRBV6-1 to TRBJ2-5; TRBD2 aligns across 7 bases. Germline lookup yields CDR1 MNHNS and CDR2 SASEGT. The length of the CDR3 is 14 residues. The V segment lost 8 bases and the J segment 1 base; nucleotides outside the gene matches: 7.

This chain links TRBV4-1 with TRBJ2-1, with TRBD1 as a possible D gene (7 bases). The V end was cut by 4 bases, the J end by 0 bases, with 16 bases between. The V gene's germline CDR1 is MGHRA and CDR2 YSYEKL. This CDR3 has 17 residues. The CDR3 nucleotides are TGCGCCAGCAGCCCACTGGAGGGGGCCAGCTCCTACAATGAGCAGTTCTTC. As protein: CASSPLEGASSYNEQFF.

The V gene is TRBV7-2, the J gene TRBJ1-5; D unclear. V was shortened by 0 bases and J by 3 bases, with 9 bases between the two germline ends. From germline, CDR1 is SGHTA and CDR2 FQGNSA. The CDR3 is 15 residues long. The DNA for the CDR3 is TGTGCCAGCAGCTTAGCAGGCCAGAACAATCAGCCCCAGCATTTT. Encoded protein: CASSLAGQNNQPQHF.

This CDR3 reads CASGDPGGNEQFF. The CDR3 DNA reads TGCGCCAGCGGTGATCCAGGGGGCAATGAGCAGTTCTTC. The chain recombines TRBV5-1 with TRBJ2-1; 7 bases line up with TRBD1. Unmatched junction bases numbered 7, after V lost 7 bases and J lost 6 bases. In germline, CDR1 is SGHRS, CDR2 YFSETQ. The CDR3 extends over 13 amino acids.

V gene TRBV6-5 combines with J gene TRBJ2-7; D is perhaps TRBD1 or TRBD2 (6 bases each). The ends were cut back, 3 bases at V and 6 bases at J, with 21 bases in the middle. Looked up from germline, CDR1 is MNHEY and CDR2 is SVGAGI. CDR3 size: 16 residues. The CDR3 DNA is TGTGCCAGCAGTTATTCACGGGGGCCCGGGGTGTGCGAGCAGTACGTC. This sequence encodes CASSYSRGPGVCEQYV.

Written as DNA, the CDR3 is TGTGCCAGCAGCCAAGAAACAGGTTCCTACAATGAGCAGTTCTTC. Translation gives CASSQETGSYNEQFF. The V and J genes are TRBV5-4 and TRBJ2-1; TRBD1 is a possible D gene (5 bases). The V end was cut by 4 bases, the J end by 1 base, with 12 bases between. Germline assignment: CDR1 SGHNT and CDR2 YYREEE (reference sequence). The length of the CDR3 is 15 residues.

This chain links TRBV5-1 with TRBJ1-2; D is perhaps TRBD1 (6 bases). The CDR3 sequence is 14 residues long. V was trimmed by 0 bases and J by 4 bases, leaving 10 bases between them. Germline CDR1 SGHRS, CDR2 YFSETQ. Here the CDR3 DNA reads TGCGCCAGCAGCTTGGGGGACACGGTCTATGGCTACACCTTC. Translating it yields CASSLGDTVYGYTF.

The chain is built from TRBV4-1 and TRBJ2-1, with 9 bases lining up with TRBD2. Per germline, CDR1 MGHRA and CDR2 YSYEKL. The CDR3 is 15 residues long. With 6 bases clipped from V and 2 bases from J, the junction kept 5 bases outside the gene matches. The CDR3 reads CASRTQRGAYNEQFF. The DNA for the CDR3 is TGCGCCAGCAGGACTCAGCGGGGGGCCTACAATGAGCAGTTCTTC.

Only a few counts were recorded for this clone. The CDR3, as DNA: TGTGCCAGCAGTTTGAGGGAGGGGGACACTGAAGCTTTCTTT. Translating it yields CASSLREGDTEAFF. This chain uses TRBV2 with TRBJ1-1; D is perhaps TRBD1 (6 bases). Looked up from germline, CDR1 is SNHLY and CDR2 is FYNNEI. CDR3 size: 14 residues. V was pared by 5 bases and J by 3 bases, with 13 bases between.

The chain links TRBV6-6 to TRBJ1-2, with 10 bases fitting TRBD1. The CDR3 consists of 13 residues. The V segment lost 8 bases and the J segment 6 bases; nucleotides outside the gene matches: 6. In germline, CDR1 is MNHNY, CDR2 SVGAGI (reference sequence). In nucleotides, the CDR3 is TGTGCCAGCCGGGGACAGGGGAACCATGGCTACACCTTC. This codes for CASRGQGNHGYTF.

The V call is TRBV28, the J call TRBJ1-2; 7 bases fit TRBD1. CDR1 is MDHEN and CDR2 is SYDVKM in the germline V gene. With 5 bases clipped from V and 2 bases from J, the junction kept 17 bases outside the gene matches. The CDR3 is 18 residues long. The CDR3 spells CASSTGRGGDRANYGYTF. CDR3 in DNA: TGTGCCAGCAGTACAGGCCGGGGGGGGGACAGAGCCAACTATGGCTACACCTTC.

The chain employs TRBV2 and TRBJ1-2; no clear D. The V end was cut by 7 bases, the J end by 4 bases, with 19 bases between. Germline CDR1 SNHLY, CDR2 FYNNEI. This CDR3 contains 15 residues. CDR3 protein: CASTGWQATTYGYTF. As DNA, the CDR3 is TGTGCCAGCACGGGCTGGCAGGCCACGACCTATGGCTACACCTTC.

This clone occurred once. The chain combines TRBV2 with TRBJ1-1, with D possibly matching TRBD1 (5 bases). Between the trimmed V and J ends, which lost 8 bases and 3 bases, there was a span of 13 bases. The CDR3 consists of 13 residues. Germline V CDR1 and CDR2: SNHLY, FYNNEI. The CDR3 loop is CASAPLGHTEAFF. CDR3 bases: TGTGCCAGCGCCCCGCTGGGGCACACTGAAGCTTTCTTT.

The chain recombines TRBV19 with TRBJ1-2, with a possible D match to TRBD1 (6 bases). Deletions cut 3 bases from V and 4 bases from J, with 15 bases between. The CDR3 has 15 residues. Looked up from germline, CDR1 is LNHDA and CDR2 is SQIVND (reference sequence). The CDR3 DNA is TGTGCCAGTAGTATTACGGGGGCCTCCCTCTATGGCTACACCTTC. The encoded protein is CASSITGASLYGYTF.

This chain joins TRBV6-5 and TRBJ1-5, with a possible D match to TRBD1 (5 bases). CDR1 MNHEY and CDR2 SVGAGI come from the germline V gene. With 7 bases removed from V and 9 bases from J, the gap between germline ends came to 19 bases. The CDR3 totals 14 residues. The CDR3 loop is CASNSGGIGLPQHF. CDR3 coding DNA: TGTGCCAGCAATTCCGGGGGTATCGGGTTGCCCCAGCATTTT.

V and J are TRBV4-3 and TRBJ2-5; TRBD2 might be the D (6 bases). Germline V gene sequence: CDR1 LGHNA, CDR2 YSLEER. The CDR3 is made up of 14 amino acids. The V end was cut by 1 base, the J end by 5 bases, with 11 bases between. The CDR3 loop is CASSQGDSRETQYF. The CDR3 DNA reads TGCGCCAGCAGCCAAGGGGACTCCAGGGAGACCCAGTACTTC.

The V call is TRBV12-2, the J call TRBJ2-3; the listed D gene, TRBD1, was not tested against the DNA. TRBV12-2 is a pseudogene. This CDR3 region has 15 residues. The CDR3 here is CASRICSGTGHTQYF. The CDR3 nucleotides are TGTGCAAGTCGCATCTGCTCCGGGACAGGGCATACGCAGTATTTT.

This clone was seen once. The chain employs TRBV7-2 and TRBJ2-7, with D perhaps matching TRBD1 (6 bases). The CDR3 covers 12 residues. CDR1 is SGHTA, CDR2 FQGNSA, per germline. The V end lost 5 bases, the J end lost 7 bases, and 12 bases lay between the germline ends. CDR3 sequence: CASSLGGREQYF. The DNA of the CDR3 is TGTGCCAGCAGCCTAGGGGGACGTGAGCAGTACTTC.

The chain employs TRBV28 and TRBJ2-3; 7 bases agree with TRBD2. The CDR3 contains 15 residues. Trimming cost V 2 bases and J 3 bases; bases outside gene matches: 5. Germline V gene data show CDR1 as MDHEN and CDR2 as SYDVKM. CDR3 DNA: TGTGCCAGCAGTTTAGGCGGGGGAATGACAGATACGCAGTATTTT. This codes for CASSLGGGMTDTQYF.

This clone was counted a few times. The genes are TRBV6-1 and TRBJ1-1; TRBD1 might be the D (6 bases). In germline, CDR1 is MNHNS, CDR2 SASEGT. The V end was cut by 7 bases, the J end by 0 bases, with 12 bases between. The CDR3 length is 14 residues. CDR3 amino acids: CASTGARLNTEAFF. CDR3 nucleotides: TGTGCCAGCACGGGGGCGAGACTGAACACTGAAGCTTTCTTT.

The V gene is TRBV9, the J gene TRBJ2-3, with D tentatively TRBD1 (5 bases). This CDR3 region has 12 residues. In germline, CDR1 is SGDLS, CDR2 YYNGEE. The V and J ends lost 6 bases and 3 bases respectively, with 8 bases between them. For the CDR3, the DNA is TGTGCCAGCAAGGGGTCTACAGATACGCAGTATTTT. Protein sequence: CASKGSTDTQYF.

The CDR3 DNA reads as TGTGCCAGCAGACCTCGGGGGGCGCCGGACTATGGCTACACCTTC. Its translation is CASRPRGAPDYGYTF. The chain recombines TRBV5-4 with TRBJ1-2; perhaps TRBD1 as D (6 bases). CDR1 and CDR2 from the germline V gene are SGHNT and YYREEE (reference sequence). The CDR3 runs to 15 residues. The germline V and J ends were trimmed by 5 bases and 3 bases, with 17 bases remaining between them. Looking up the rest from reference TRBV5-4 and TRBJ1-2 gives the full variable domain: ETGVTQSPTHLIKTRGQQVTLRCSSQSGHNTVSWYQQALGQGPQFIFQYYREEENGRGNFPPRFSGLQFPNYSSELNVNALELDDSALYLCASRPRGAPDYGYTFGSGTRLTVV.

By frequency in the sample, this clone is medium-sized (0.01 to 0.1%). This chain joins TRBV7-2 and TRBJ2-2; D tentatively reads TRBD1 or TRBD2 (6 bases each). The CDR3 is made up of 13 amino acids. The V and J ends lost 5 bases and 7 bases respectively, with 11 bases between them. Germline V gives CDR1 SGHTA, CDR2 FQGNSA. Written as DNA, the CDR3 is TGTGCCAGCAGCACACAGGGAGGCGGGGAGCTGTTTTTT. Its protein product is CASSTQGGGELFF.

This sequence joins TRBV18 and TRBJ2-1; TRBD2 aligns across 12 bases. This CDR3 comprises 16 residues. The germline gives CDR1 KGHSH, CDR2 LQKENI. V shed 3 bases and J 4 bases; nucleotides not matched to a gene: 4. The CDR3 region is CASSPTSGGTYNEQFF. The CDR3 region has the DNA TGTGCCAGCTCACCCACTAGCGGGGGGACTTACAATGAGCAGTTCTTC.

This sequence joins TRBV20-1 and TRBJ1-1, with D hard to call. The CDR3 is made up of 11 amino acids. V was clipped by 3 bases and J by 4 bases, with 6 bases between them. CDR1 is DFQATT and CDR2 is SNEGSKA in the germline V gene (reference sequence). CDR3 in amino acids: CSASLTTEAFF. The CDR3 region has the DNA TGCAGTGCTAGTTTAACCACTGAAGCTTTCTTT.

This clone showed up just once. The V call is TRBV7-2, the J call TRBJ2-7; possibly TRBD1 for D (6 bases). The V end lost 6 bases, the J end lost 2 bases, and 11 bases lay between the germline ends. The CDR3 loop spans 13 amino acids. Germline V gene lookup returns CDR1 SGHTA and CDR2 FQGNSA. CDR3 nucleotide sequence: TGTGCCAGCAGTCCGGGACACCCCTACGAGCAGTACTTC. It encodes CASSPGHPYEQYF.

The chain is built from TRBV19 and TRBJ1-1; D might be TRBD1 (6 bases). The germline V gene encodes CDR1 LNHDA and CDR2 SQIVND (reference sequence). Trimming stripped 7 bases from V and 4 bases from J, with 13 bases between. This CDR3 contains 13 residues. The CDR3 sequence: CASTGAGGTEAFF. The CDR3 DNA is TGTGCCAGTACAGGGGCTGGGGGCACTGAAGCTTTCTTT. Complete variable domain (other parts from reference TRBV19 and TRBJ1-1): DGGITQSPKYLFRKEGQNVTLSCEQNLNHDAMYWYRQDPGQGLRLIYYSQIVNDFQKGDIAEGYSVSREKKESFPLTVTSAQKNPTAFYLCASTGAGGTEAFFGQGTRLTVV.

In DNA form, the CDR3 reads TGTGCCAGCAGTGCTAGACTTGTCACCGGGGAGCTGTTTTTT. This codes for CASSARLVTGELFF. The genes are TRBV6-4 and TRBJ2-2; D call uncertain. Germline CDR1 is MRHNA and CDR2 is SNTAGT. V was pared by 4 bases and J by 4 bases, with 10 bases between. The CDR3 has 14 residues.

The rearrangement links TRBV19 to TRBJ1-6; D not certain. V was shortened by 1 base and J by 8 bases, with 3 bases between the two germline ends. The CDR3 is 12 amino acids. CDR1 and CDR2 (germline): LNHDA, SQIVND (reference sequence). In DNA form, the CDR3 reads TGTGCCAGTAGTATAGCAGATTCACCCCTCCACTTT. Translating gives CASSIADSPLHF.